Below, 29 T cell receptor beta chains from the same sample are listed, as sequenced in a study of blood T cell repertoires in COVID-19. The assay was immunoSEQ multiplex PCR, and TCRdb's table has in-frame clones only and misses some. The sample consists of just over 75,000 clones, roughly 80% of them appearing once. The sequenced sample was peripheral blood. These receptor sequences come from a man in his sixties with active or convalescent COVID-19.

This rearrangement joins TRBV30 to TRBJ1-2, with TRBD1 matching 9 bases. V shed 5 bases and J 8 bases; nucleotides not matched to a gene: 9. The CDR3 covers 13 residues. Germline values: CDR1 GTSNPN, CDR2 SVGIG (reference sequence). Here the CDR3 DNA reads TGTGCCTGGTCGGGACAGGGAAAGTCAGGCTACACCTTC. Its protein is CAWSGQGKSGYTF.

The V call is TRBV6-5, the J call TRBJ1-1; no firm D call. The CDR3 consists of 14 residues. Germline V CDR1 and CDR2: MNHEY, SVGAGI. Trimming removed 5 bases from V and 0 bases from J, with 10 bases in between. The CDR3 here is CASSPRRMNTEAFF. CDR3 DNA sequence: TGTGCCAGCAGTCCCCGGCGGATGAACACTGAAGCTTTCTTT.

This chain connects TRBV28 to TRBJ2-2, with 9 bases fitting TRBD2. The CDR3 contains 15 residues. Germline trimming cut 7 bases from V and 4 bases from J; bases unmatched to any gene: 7. CDR1 and CDR2 (germline): MDHEN, SYDVKM. CDR3: CASTSRAGGTGELFF. The CDR3 DNA reads TGTGCCAGCACCTCAAGAGCGGGGGGCACCGGGGAGCTGTTTTTT.

This chain uses TRBV19 with TRBJ2-1, with 9 bases identical to TRBD2. CDR3 length: 13 amino acids. V lost 2 bases, J lost 12 bases, and 5 bases stayed unmatched. Germline CDR1 is LNHDA and CDR2 is SQIVND (reference sequence). The CDR3 spells CASSIRLLAGQFF. CDR3 bases: TGTGCCAGTAGTATACGTCTACTAGCGGGGCAGTTCTTC.

This sequence joins TRBV11-2 and TRBJ1-6, with 7 bases fitting TRBD1. V was pared by 5 bases and J by 6 bases, with 10 bases of the junction left unmatched. The CDR3 runs 16 residues. CDR1 and CDR2 from the germline V gene are SGHAT and FQNNGV. Written as DNA, the CDR3 is TGTGCCAGCAGCCCTACCCCGGACAGGTCTAATTCACCCCTCCACTTT. This gives the protein CASSPTPDRSNSPLHF.

The rearrangement joins TRBV6-5 to TRBJ2-7, with D possibly matching TRBD2 (6 bases). From germline, CDR1 is MNHEY and CDR2 SVGAGI. V lost 6 bases and J 7 bases, leaving 16 bases between the germline ends. The CDR3 is 13 amino acids. CDR3 nucleotide sequence: TGTGCCAGCAGCTCGGGACTCTTAGGGGAGCAGTACTTC. Translation: CASSSGLLGEQYF.

This clone appeared a single time. The chain couples TRBV6-5 to TRBJ1-1, with TRBD1 as a possible D gene (6 bases). V lost 7 bases and J 5 bases, leaving 20 bases between the germline ends. This CDR3 is 15 amino acids long. CDR1 and CDR2 (germline): MNHEY, SVGAGI. The CDR3, as DNA: TGTGCCAGCAAGATCACAGGGTGGGGGGGAACTGAAGCTTTCTTT. Its translation is CASKITGWGGTEAFF.

The chain is built from TRBV6-5 and TRBJ2-3, with 8 bases matching TRBD1. The CDR3 contains 15 residues. J gave up 2 bases and V 4 bases, and 5 bases lay outside the gene matches. Looked up from germline, CDR1 is MNHEY and CDR2 is SVGAGI. For the CDR3, the DNA is TGTGCCAGCAGTTCCCGGACAGGGCTCACAGATACGCAGTATTTT. Translation: CASSSRTGLTDTQYF.

The chain employs TRBV2 and TRBJ1-4, with 9 bases matching TRBD1. Per the germline V gene, CDR1 is SNHLY and CDR2 is FYNNEI. The CDR3 length is 14 residues. V was clipped by 4 bases and J by 8 bases; unmatched bases: 5. The CDR3 sequence: CASSVQGAPEKLFF. The DNA for the CDR3 is TGTGCCAGCAGTGTACAGGGGGCGCCCGAAAAACTGTTTTTT.

This clone was detected only a few times. The junction departs from germline at one end; a sequencing error may be responsible. The V gene is TRBV7-7, the J gene TRBJ2-2; 8 bases agree with TRBD1. The germline CDR1 and CDR2 sequences are SSHAT and FNYEAQ (reference sequence). This CDR3 contains 16 residues. In nucleotides, the CDR3 is TGTGCTAGCAGCTTAGGAGCAGGGGGCAACACCGGGGAGCTGTTTTTT. This translates into CASSLGAGGNTGELFF.

CDR3 region: CASSRTGLNSPLHF. DNA for the CDR3: TGTGCCAGCAGCCGGACAGGGTTGAATTCACCCCTCCACTTT. V usage is TRBV11-2 and J usage is TRBJ1-6; 8 bases are shared with TRBD1. V was clipped by 5 bases and J by 7 bases; unmatched bases: 4. CDR1 is SGHAT, CDR2 FQNNGV, per germline. CDR3 size: 14 residues.

This rearrangement joins TRBV4-3 to TRBJ2-7; 12 bases line up with TRBD2. This CDR3 contains 15 residues. V was pared by 5 bases and J by 4 bases, with 6 bases of the junction left unmatched. Germline CDR1 reads LGHNA; CDR2 reads YSLEER. The CDR3 reads CASSVLAGGIYEQYF. CDR3 DNA sequence: TGCGCCAGCAGCGTACTAGCGGGGGGTATATACGAGCAGTACTTC.

The gene calls are TRBV7-6 and TRBJ2-5; 7 nucleotides align to TRBD2. The length of the CDR3 is 16 residues. Germline V gene data show CDR1 as SGHVS and CDR2 as FNYEAQ. V lost 2 bases, J lost 4 bases, and 10 bases stayed unmatched. The CDR3 spells CASSLPNSLAAETQYF. Here the CDR3 DNA reads TGTGCCAGCAGCTTACCAAACTCTCTAGCGGCAGAGACCCAGTACTTC.

Here the CDR3 reads CASSMSGTDTQYF. The CDR3 DNA is TGTGCCAGTAGTATGTCCGGCACAGATACGCAGTATTTT. The J gene is TRBJ2-3, the V gene TRBV19; D ambiguous. Trimming cost V 3 bases and J 1 base, with 5 bases left between them. CDR1 and CDR2 (germline): LNHDA, SQIVND (reference sequence). The CDR3 is 13 residues long. The whole variable domain, filled in from reference TRBV19 and TRBJ2-3, reads DGGITQSPKYLFRKEGQNVTLSCEQNLNHDAMYWYRQDPGQGLRLIYYSQIVNDFQKGDIAEGYSVSREKKESFPLTVTSAQKNPTAFYLCASSMSGTDTQYFGPGTRLTVL.

The chain is built from TRBV7-2 and TRBJ1-5, with 10 bases aligning to TRBD1. There are 16 residues in the CDR3. Trimming took 1 base from V and 3 from J; bases not matched to a gene: 3. The germline V gene encodes CDR1 SGHTA and CDR2 FQGNSA. The CDR3 reads CASSLVGQGINQPQHF. In DNA, the CDR3 is TGTGCCAGCAGCTTAGTGGGACAGGGGATCAATCAGCCCCAGCATTTT. Full variable domain (rest looked up from reference TRBV7-2 and TRBJ1-5): GAGVSQSPSNKVTEKGKDVELRCDPISGHTALYWYRQSLGQGLEFLIYFQGNSAPDKSGLPSDRFSAERTGGSVSTLTIQRTQQEDSAVYLCASSLVGQGINQPQHFGDGTRLSIL.

The V and J genes are TRBV7-8 and TRBJ2-3, with 8 bases that match TRBD2. Germline CDR1 and CDR2: SGHVS and FQNEAQ. The J segment lost 2 bases and the V segment lost 5 bases, leaving 9 bases of the junction unmatched. The CDR3 sequence is 16 residues long. In nucleotides, the CDR3 is TGTGCCAGCAGCCCCCTCGGGGGGGCGCACACAGATACGCAGTATTTT. Translating it yields CASSPLGGAHTDTQYF.

This clone turned up a few times. V and J are TRBV5-6 and TRBJ2-7, with D perhaps matching TRBD2 (6 bases). Germline assignment: CDR1 SGHDT and CDR2 YYEEEE. With 2 bases removed from V and 0 bases from J, the gap between germline ends came to 12 bases. This CDR3 is built from 15 residues. CDR3 residues: CASSLGGGISYEQYF. The DNA for the CDR3 is TGTGCCAGCAGCTTAGGTGGGGGGATCTCCTACGAGCAGTACTTC.

The chain joins TRBV25-1 to TRBJ1-2, with TRBD1 identical over 10 bases. Germline V lookup: CDR1 MGHDK, CDR2 SYGVNS. The trim removed 6 bases at V and 4 bases at J, leaving 8 bases unmatched. The CDR3 is 15 residues long. CDR3: CASSEGQGVGYGYTF. CDR3 DNA: TGTGCCAGCAGCGAAGGACAGGGGGTGGGCTATGGCTACACCTTC.

The chain uses TRBV12-3 or TRBV12-4 and TRBJ1-1; unclear D gene. Trimming took 5 bases from V and 7 from J, leaving 11 bases between them. The CDR3 loop spans 12 amino acids. CDR3: CASSQVGIEAFF. The CDR3, as DNA: TGTGCCAGCAGTCAGGTCGGGATTGAAGCTTTCTTT.

The chain carries TRBV29-1 and TRBJ1-5; no firm D call. Trimming took 4 bases from V and 1 from J, leaving 11 bases between them. This CDR3 has 14 residues. Germline V gene sequence: CDR1 SQVTM, CDR2 ANQGSEA. CDR3 DNA sequence: TGCAGCGTTGCGGGCCCGGGGAGCAATCAGCCCCAGCATTTT. Its translation is CSVAGPGSNQPQHF.

DNA of the CDR3: TGTGCCAGCAGCTTAGATTATAACGGCGGCTATGGCTACACCTTC. It translates to CASSLDYNGGYGYTF. This chain links TRBV7-2 with TRBJ1-2; D is unresolved. The CDR3 runs to 15 residues. CDR1 is SGHTA, CDR2 FQGNSA, per germline. V was trimmed by 1 base and J by 4 bases, leaving 13 bases between them.

This clone was observed a single time. J is TRBJ2-5 and V is TRBV5-1; TRBD2 aligns across 11 bases. V lost 5 bases, J lost 5 bases, and 14 bases stayed unmatched. CDR1 SGHRS and CDR2 YFSETQ come from the germline V gene. The CDR3 length is 17 residues. The CDR3 coding sequence is TGCGCCAGCAGATCCGGGTTTGTAGCGGGGGGGCCCGAGACCCAGTACTTC. This encodes CASRSGFVAGGPETQYF.

This sequence joins TRBV19 and TRBJ1-2, with TRBD1 matching over 8 bases. The CDR3 totals 14 residues. Germline CDR1 reads LNHDA; CDR2 reads SQIVND (reference sequence). J lost 6 bases, V lost 4 bases, and 7 bases had no gene match. The CDR3 protein is CASSTLDRANGYTF. The CDR3 DNA reads as TGTGCCAGTAGTACCCTGGACAGGGCGAATGGCTACACCTTC.

This chain joins TRBV27 and TRBJ2-7, with D perhaps matching TRBD2 (6 bases). The CDR3 length is 14 residues. Looked up from germline, CDR1 is MNHEY and CDR2 is SMNVEV (reference sequence). V was clipped by 2 bases and J by 0 bases, with 8 bases between them. The DNA of the CDR3 is TGTGCCAGCAGTTTAGGGCGGGGCTCCTACGAGCAGTACTTC. It yields the protein CASSLGRGSYEQYF.

The V gene is TRBV19, the J gene TRBJ2-5; TRBD1 matches 12 bases. This CDR3 spans 14 amino acids. J was trimmed by 5 bases and V by 7 bases; bases with no gene match: 5. Germline-derived CDR1 and CDR2 are LNHDA and SQIVND (reference sequence). CDR3 in amino acids: CASKGQGARETQYF. The CDR3 nucleotides are TGTGCCAGTAAGGGACAGGGGGCTCGGGAGACCCAGTACTTC.

The chain carries TRBV3-1 (or the pseudogene TRBV3-2) and TRBJ1-1; 11 positions agree with TRBD1. V lost 2 bases and J lost 2; bases outside the gene matches: 7. This CDR3 contains 17 residues. CDR1 and CDR2 (germline): LGHDT, YNNKEL (reference sequence). The CDR3 DNA reads as TGTGCCAGCAGCCAACCGGACAGGGGGCGTAAAAACACTGAAGCTTTCTTT. This codes for CASSQPDRGRKNTEAFF.

This chain links TRBV14 with TRBJ1-1, with D maybe TRBD1 (5 bases). Trimming took off 4 bases at V and 0 bases at J, with 6 bases between the two ends. The germline V gene has CDR1 SGHDN and CDR2 FVKESK. This CDR3 has 13 residues. This CDR3 reads CASSLTVNTEAFF. The CDR3 DNA reads TGTGCCAGCAGCCTGACAGTGAACACTGAAGCTTTCTTT.

The J gene is TRBJ1-5, the V gene TRBV4-2, with 7 nucleotides matching TRBD1. Trimming took 3 bases from V and 6 from J; bases not matched to a gene: 5. Germline lookup yields CDR1 LGHNA and CDR2 YNFKEQ. The CDR3 runs to 14 residues. CDR3 amino acids: CASSQRGLGQPQHF. In DNA, the CDR3 is TGTGCCAGCAGCCAGAGGGGGCTGGGTCAGCCCCAGCATTTT.

This chain connects TRBV15 to TRBJ1-5, with 10 nucleotides matching TRBD1. Germline CDR1 LNHNV, CDR2 YYDKDF (reference sequence). The J segment lost 4 bases and the V segment lost 3 bases, leaving 6 bases of the junction unmatched. This CDR3 has 16 residues. The CDR3 is CATSSGRQGANQPQHF. Here the CDR3 DNA reads TGTGCCACCAGCAGTGGGCGACAGGGGGCAAATCAGCCCCAGCATTTT.